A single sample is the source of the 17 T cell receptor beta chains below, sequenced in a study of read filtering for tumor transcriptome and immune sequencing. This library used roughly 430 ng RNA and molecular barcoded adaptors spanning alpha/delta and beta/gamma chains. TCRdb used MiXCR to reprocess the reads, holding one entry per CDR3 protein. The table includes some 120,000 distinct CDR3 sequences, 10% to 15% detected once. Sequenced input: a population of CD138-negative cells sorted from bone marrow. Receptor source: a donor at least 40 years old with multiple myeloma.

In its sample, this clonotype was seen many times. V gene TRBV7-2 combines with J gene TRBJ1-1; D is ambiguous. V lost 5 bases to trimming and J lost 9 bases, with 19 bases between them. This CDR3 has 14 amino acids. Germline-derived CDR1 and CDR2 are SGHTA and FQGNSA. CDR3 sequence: CASSLSRVGGKAFF. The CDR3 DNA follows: TGTGCCAGCAGCCTTAGTAGGGTGGGAGGGAAAGCTTTCTTT.

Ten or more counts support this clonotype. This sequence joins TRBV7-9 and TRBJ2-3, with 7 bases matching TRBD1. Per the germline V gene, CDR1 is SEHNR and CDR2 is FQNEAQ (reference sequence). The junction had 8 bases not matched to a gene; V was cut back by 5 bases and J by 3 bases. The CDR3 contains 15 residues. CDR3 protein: CASSKPGQTTDTQYF. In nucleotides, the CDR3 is TGTGCCAGCAGCAAACCGGGACAGACGACAGATACGCAGTATTTT. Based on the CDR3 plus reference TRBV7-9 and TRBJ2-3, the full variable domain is DTGVSQNPRHKITKRGQNVTFRCDPISEHNRLYWYRQTLGQGPEFLTYFQNEAQLEKSRLLSDRFSAERPKGSFSTLEIQRTEQGDSAMYLCASSKPGQTTDTQYFGPGTRLTVL.

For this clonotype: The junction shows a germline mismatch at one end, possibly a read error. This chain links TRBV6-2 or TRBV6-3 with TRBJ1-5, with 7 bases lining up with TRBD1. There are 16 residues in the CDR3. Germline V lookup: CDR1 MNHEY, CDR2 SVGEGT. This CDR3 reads CASSYDPGGTGQTQHF. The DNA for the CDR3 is TGTGCCAGCAGTTACGATCCAGGGGGGACTGGTCAGACCCAGCATTTT.

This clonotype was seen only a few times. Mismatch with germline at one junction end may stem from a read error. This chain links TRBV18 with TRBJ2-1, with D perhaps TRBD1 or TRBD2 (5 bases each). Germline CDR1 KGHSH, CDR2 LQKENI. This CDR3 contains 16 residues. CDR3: CASPPLAGASYNEQFF. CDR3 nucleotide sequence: TGTGCCAGCCCACCACTGGCCGGGGCGTCCTACAATGAGCAGTTCTTC.

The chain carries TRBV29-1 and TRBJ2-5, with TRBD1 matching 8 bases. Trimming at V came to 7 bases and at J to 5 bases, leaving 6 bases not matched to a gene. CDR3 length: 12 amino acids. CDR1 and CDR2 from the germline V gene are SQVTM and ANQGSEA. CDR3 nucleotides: TGCAGCGCCTCGGACAGGGTTGAGACCCAGTACTTC. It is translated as CSASDRVETQYF.

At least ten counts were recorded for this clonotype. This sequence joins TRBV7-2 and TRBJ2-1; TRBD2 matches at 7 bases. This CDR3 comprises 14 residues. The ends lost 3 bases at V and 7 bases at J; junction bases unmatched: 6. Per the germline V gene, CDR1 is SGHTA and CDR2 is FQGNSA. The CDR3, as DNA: TGTGCCAGCAGCTTCTGGCGGGAGAGGAATGAGCAGTTCTTC. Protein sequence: CASSFWRERNEQFF.

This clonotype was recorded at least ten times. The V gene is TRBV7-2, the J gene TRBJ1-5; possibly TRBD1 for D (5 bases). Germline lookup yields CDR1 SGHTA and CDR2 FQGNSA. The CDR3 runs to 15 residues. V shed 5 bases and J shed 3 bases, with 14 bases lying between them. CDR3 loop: CASSLSSGINQPQHF. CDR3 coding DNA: TGTGCCAGCAGCCTTAGTTCAGGGATCAATCAGCCCCAGCATTTT.

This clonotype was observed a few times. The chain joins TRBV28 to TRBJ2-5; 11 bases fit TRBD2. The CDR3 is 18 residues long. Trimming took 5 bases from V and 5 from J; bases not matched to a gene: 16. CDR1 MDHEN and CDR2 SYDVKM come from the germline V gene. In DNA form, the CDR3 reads TGTGCCAGCAGTCGCCAGGCGAATAGCGGGAGGGCCGGGGAGACCCAGTACTTC. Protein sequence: CASSRQANSGRAGETQYF.

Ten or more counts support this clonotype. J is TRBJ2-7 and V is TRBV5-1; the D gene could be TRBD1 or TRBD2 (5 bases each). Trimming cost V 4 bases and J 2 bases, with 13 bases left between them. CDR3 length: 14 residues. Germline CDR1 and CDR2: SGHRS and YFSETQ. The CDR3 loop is CASSAPGTPYEQYF. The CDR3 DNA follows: TGCGCCAGCAGCGCCCCCGGGACCCCCTACGAGCAGTACTTC.

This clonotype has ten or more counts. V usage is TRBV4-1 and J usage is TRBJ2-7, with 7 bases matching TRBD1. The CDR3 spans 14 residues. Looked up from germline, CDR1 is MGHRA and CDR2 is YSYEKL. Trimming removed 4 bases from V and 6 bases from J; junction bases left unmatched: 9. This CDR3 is CASSPTTGLSEQYF. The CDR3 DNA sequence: TGCGCCAGCAGCCCCACGACAGGGCTGAGCGAGCAGTACTTC.

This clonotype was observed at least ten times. CDR3 bases: TGTGCCAGTAGTATAGTACGCGCTAGCGGGAGGGAATACAATGAGCAGTTCTTC. It codes for CASSIVRASGREYNEQFF. The rearrangement joins TRBV19 to TRBJ2-1; 12 nucleotides match TRBD2. This CDR3 contains 18 residues. V lost 1 base, J lost 4 bases, and 8 bases stayed unmatched. CDR1 and CDR2 from the germline V gene are LNHDA and SQIVND (reference sequence).

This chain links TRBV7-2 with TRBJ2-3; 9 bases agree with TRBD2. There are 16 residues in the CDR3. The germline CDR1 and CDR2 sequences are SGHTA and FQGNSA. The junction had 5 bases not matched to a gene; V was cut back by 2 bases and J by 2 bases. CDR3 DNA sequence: TGTGCCAGCAGCTTATGGGGCGGGGGGGCCACAGATACGCAGTATTTT. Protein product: CASSLWGGGATDTQYF.

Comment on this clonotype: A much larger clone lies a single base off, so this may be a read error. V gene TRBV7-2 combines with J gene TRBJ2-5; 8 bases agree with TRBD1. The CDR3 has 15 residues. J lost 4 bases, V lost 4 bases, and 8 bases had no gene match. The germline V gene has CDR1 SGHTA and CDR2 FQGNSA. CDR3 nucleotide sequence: TGTGCCAGCAGCTCTTCCACAGGGGGACTAGAGACCCAGTACTTC. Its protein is CASSSSTGGLETQYF.

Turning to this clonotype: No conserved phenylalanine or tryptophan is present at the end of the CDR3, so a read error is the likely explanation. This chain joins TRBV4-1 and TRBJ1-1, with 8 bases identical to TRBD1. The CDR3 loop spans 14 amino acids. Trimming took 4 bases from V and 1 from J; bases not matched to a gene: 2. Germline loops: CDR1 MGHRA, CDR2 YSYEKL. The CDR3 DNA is TGCGCCAGCAGCCCGCAGGGGGCGAACACTGAAGCTTTCTCT. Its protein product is CASSPQGANTEAFS.

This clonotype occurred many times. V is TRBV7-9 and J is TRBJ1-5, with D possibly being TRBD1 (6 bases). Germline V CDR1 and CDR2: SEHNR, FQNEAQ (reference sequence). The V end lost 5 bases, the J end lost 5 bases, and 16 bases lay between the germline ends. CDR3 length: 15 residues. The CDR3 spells CASSTMTQGHQPQHF. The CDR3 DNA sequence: TGTGCCAGCAGCACCATGACACAGGGTCATCAGCCCCAGCATTTT.

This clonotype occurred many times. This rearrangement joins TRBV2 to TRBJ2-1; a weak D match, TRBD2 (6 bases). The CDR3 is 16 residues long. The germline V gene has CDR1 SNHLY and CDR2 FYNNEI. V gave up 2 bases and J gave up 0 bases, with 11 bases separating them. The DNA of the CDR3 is TGTGCCAGCAGTGAATTAGGCGGGGACTCCTACAATGAGCAGTTCTTC. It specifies CASSELGGDSYNEQFF.

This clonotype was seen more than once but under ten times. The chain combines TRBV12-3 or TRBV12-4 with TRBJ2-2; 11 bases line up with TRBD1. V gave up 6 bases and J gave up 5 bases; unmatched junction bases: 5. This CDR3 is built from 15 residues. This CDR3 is CASRKGTGGTGELFF. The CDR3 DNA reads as TGTGCCAGCAGGAAGGGGACAGGGGGAACCGGGGAGCTGTTTTTT.